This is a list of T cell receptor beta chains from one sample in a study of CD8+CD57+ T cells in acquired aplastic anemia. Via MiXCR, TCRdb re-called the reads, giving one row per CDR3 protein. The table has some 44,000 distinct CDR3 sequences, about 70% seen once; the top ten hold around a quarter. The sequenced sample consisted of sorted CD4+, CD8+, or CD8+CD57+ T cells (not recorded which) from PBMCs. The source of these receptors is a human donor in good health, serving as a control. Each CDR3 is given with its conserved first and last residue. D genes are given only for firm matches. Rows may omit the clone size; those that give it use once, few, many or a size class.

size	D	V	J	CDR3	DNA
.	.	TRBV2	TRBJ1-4	CASSQGWEKLFF	TGTGCCAGCAGCCAAGGCTGGGAAAAACTGTTTTTT
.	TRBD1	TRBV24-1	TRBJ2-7	CATSAWGTGFGYEQYF	TGTGCCACCAGTGCCTGGGGGACAGGGTTTGGCTACGAGCAGTACTTC
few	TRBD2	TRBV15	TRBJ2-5	CATMGGGETQYF	TGTGCCACCATGGGGGGGGGAGAGACCCAGTACTTC
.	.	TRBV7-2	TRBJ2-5	CASSPSGRGQETQYF	TGTGCCAGCAGTCCGTCCGGGCGGGGCCAAGAGACCCAGTACTTC
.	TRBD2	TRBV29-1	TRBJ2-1	CSVEDLGLAGGPNEQFF	TGCAGCGTTGAAGATCTTGGGCTAGCGGGGGGGCCCAATGAGCAGTTCTTC
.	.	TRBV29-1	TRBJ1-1	CSVELWGQNTEAFF	TGCAGCGTTGAATTGTGGGGACAGAACACTGAAGCTTTCTTT
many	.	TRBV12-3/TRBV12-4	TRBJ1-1	CASRLPLNTEAFF	TGTGCCAGCAGACTACCGCTGAACACTGAAGCTTTCTTT
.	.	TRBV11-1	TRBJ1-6	CASSSKVDPLSYNSPLHF	TGTGCCAGCAGCTCCAAGGTCGATCCCCTCTCCTATAATTCACCCCTCCACTTT
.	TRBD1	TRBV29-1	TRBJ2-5	CSVTLRQGAETQYF	TGCAGCGTTACCCTCCGACAGGGGGCCGAGACCCAGTACTTC
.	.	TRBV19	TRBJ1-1	CASSIDGQNTEAFF	TGTGCCAGTAGTATAGATGGCCAGAACACTGAAGCCTTCTTT
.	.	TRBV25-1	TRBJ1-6	CASSEPTGGASPLHF	TGTGCCAGCAGTGAACCGACGGGGGGAGCGTCACCCCTCCACTTT
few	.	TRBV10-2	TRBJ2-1	CASSRTADNEQFF	TGCGCCAGCAGTCGGACAGCAGACAATGAGCAGTTCTTC
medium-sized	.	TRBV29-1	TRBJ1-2	CSANDRGYTF	TGCAGCGCGAACGACAGGGGCTACACCTTC
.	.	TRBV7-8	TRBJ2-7	CASSFWTGSSYEQYF	TGTGCCAGCAGCTTCTGGACGGGAAGCTCCTACGAGCAGTACTTC
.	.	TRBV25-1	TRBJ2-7	CASSLEEGQSSF	TGTGCCAGCAGCTTAGAGGAGGGTCAATCATCCTTC
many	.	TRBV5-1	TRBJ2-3	CASSLSGASETDTQYF	TGCGCCAGCAGCTTGTCGGGGGCGTCCGAAACAGATACGCAGTATTTT
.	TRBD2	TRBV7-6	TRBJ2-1	CASSSAGHEQFF	TGTGCCAGCAGCTCAGCGGGGCATGAGCAGTTCTTC
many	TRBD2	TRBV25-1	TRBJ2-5	CASSEIGTDGGGAETQYF	TGTGCCAGCAGTGAAATCGGAACGGACGGGGGGGGGGCGGAGACCCAGTACTTC
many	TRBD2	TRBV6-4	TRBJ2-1	CASSDQGGGAYNEQFF	TGTGCCAGCAGTGATCAAGGCGGGGGGGCATACAATGAGCAGTTCTTC
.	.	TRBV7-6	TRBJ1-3	CASSLDDGTTGNTIYF	TGTGCCAGCAGCTTAGACGACGGTACGACTGGAAACACCATATATTTT
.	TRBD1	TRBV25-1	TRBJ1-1	CASRGSAGTGEAFF	TGTGCCAGCAGAGGATCGGCTGGGACAGGTGAAGCTTTCTTT
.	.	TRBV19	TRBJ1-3	CASTSALQGNTIYF	TGTGCCAGTACCTCGGCCCTGCAGGGAAACACCATATATTTT
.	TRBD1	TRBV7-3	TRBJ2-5	CASSDREETQYF	TGTGCCAGCAGTGACAGGGAAGAGACCCAGTACTTC
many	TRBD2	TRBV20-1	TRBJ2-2	CSARDAIKAGEAGELFF	TGCAGTGCTAGAGATGCCATAAAGGCGGGGGAAGCAGGGGAGCTGTTTTTT
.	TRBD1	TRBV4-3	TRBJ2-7	CASSQGQGPTYERYF	TGCGCCAGCAGCCAAGGACAGGGGCCTACCTACGAGCGGTACTTC
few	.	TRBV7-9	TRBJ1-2	CASSLNGNYGYTF	TGTGCCAGCAGCTTAAACGGCAACTATGGCTACACCTTC
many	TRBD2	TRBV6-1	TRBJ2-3	CASSSLARGGPKDTQYF	TGTGCCAGCAGCAGCCTCGCGCGGGGGGGGCCGAAAGATACGCAGTATTTT
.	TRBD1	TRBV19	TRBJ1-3	CASSRGQGGNTIYF	TGTGCCAGTAGTAGGGGACAGGGCGGAAACACCATATATTTT
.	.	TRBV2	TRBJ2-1	CASRSGVAYNEQFF	TGTGCCAGCAGGTCAGGGGTCGCCTACAATGAGCAGTTCTTC
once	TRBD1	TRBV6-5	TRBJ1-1	CASSYSPGQGYTEAFF	TGTGCCAGCAGTTACTCACCGGGACAGGGGTATACTGAAGCTTTCTTT
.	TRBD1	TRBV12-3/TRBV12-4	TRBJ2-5	CASSRGTGGRKTQYF	TGTGCCAGCAGCAGAGGGACAGGGGGCAGGAAGACCCAGTACTTC
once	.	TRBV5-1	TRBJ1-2	CASSPDSMSSGYTF	TGCGCCAGCAGCCCGGACAGCATGAGCTCTGGCTACACCTTC
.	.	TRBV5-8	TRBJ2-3	CASSLSGRTDTQYF	TGTGCCAGCAGCTTATCAGGGCGCACAGATACGCAGTATTTT
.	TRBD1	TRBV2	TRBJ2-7	CASSKDRGHEQYF	TGTGCCAGTTCAAAGGACAGGGGCCACGAGCAGTACTTC
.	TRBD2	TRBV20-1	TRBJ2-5	CSASTSRGGQETQYF	TGCAGTGCTAGCACCTCCCGCGGGGGACAAGAGACCCAGTACTTC
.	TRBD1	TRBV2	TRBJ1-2	CASTGDRGDYGYTF	TGTGCCAGCACCGGGGACAGGGGGGACTATGGCTACACCTTC
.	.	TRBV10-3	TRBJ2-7	CAISESGGYEQYF	TGTGCCATCAGTGAGTCGGGGGGCTACGAGCAGTACTTC
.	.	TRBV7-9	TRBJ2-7	CASSFRTDEQYF	TGTGCCAGCAGCTTTCGGACAGACGAGCAGTACTTC
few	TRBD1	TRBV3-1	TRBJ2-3	CASSQDPDRADTQYF	TGTGCCAGCAGCCAAGATCCGGACAGGGCAGATACGCAGTATTTT
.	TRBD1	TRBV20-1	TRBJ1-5	CSATGGSQPQHF	TGCAGTGCCACAGGGGGCAGTCAGCCCCAGCATTTT
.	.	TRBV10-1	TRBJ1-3	CASSESLGSATIYF	TGCGCCAGCAGTGAGTCGTTGGGGTCGGCCACCATATATTTT
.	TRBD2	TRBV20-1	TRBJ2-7	CSASPEGGLAFHEQYF	TGCAGTGCTAGTCCCGAGGGGGGACTAGCCTTCCACGAGCAGTACTTC
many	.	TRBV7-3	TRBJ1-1	CASSLSGNTEAFF	TGTGCCAGCAGCTTAAGCGGAAACACTGAAGCTTTCTTT
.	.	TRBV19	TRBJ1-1	CASSIGLRREAFF	TGTGCCAGTAGTATAGGCCTACGACGGGAAGCTTTCTTT
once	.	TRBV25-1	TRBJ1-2	CASSEYTGYYGYTF	TGTGCCAGCAGTGAATATACGGGTTACTATGGCTACACCTTC
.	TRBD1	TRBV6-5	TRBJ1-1	CASSYAVRDSEAFF	TGTGCCAGCAGTTACGCAGTGAGGGACAGTGAAGCTTTCTTT
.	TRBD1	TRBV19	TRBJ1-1	CASRTRQGREAFF	TGTGCCAGTAGGACTCGACAGGGCCGTGAAGCTTTCTTT
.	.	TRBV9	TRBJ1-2	CASTGGGRSSGYTF	TGTGCCAGCACCGGGGGGGGAAGGTCGAGCGGTTACACCTTC
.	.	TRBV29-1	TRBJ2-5	CSGQGASQETQYF	TGCAGCGGCCAGGGCGCTTCCCAAGAGACCCAGTACTTC
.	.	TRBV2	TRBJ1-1	CASFGMMSTEAFF	TGTGCCAGCTTCGGGATGATGTCCACTGAAGCTTTCTTT
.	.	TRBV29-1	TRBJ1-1	CSSFQGSEAFF	TGCAGCTCATTTCAGGGGTCTGAAGCTTTCTTT
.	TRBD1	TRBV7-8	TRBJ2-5	CASSQGQGAGETQYF	TGTGCCAGCAGCCAGGGACAGGGGGCAGGGGAGACCCAGTACTTC
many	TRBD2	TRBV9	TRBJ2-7	CASSESGGPYEQYF	TGTGCCAGCAGCGAGAGCGGGGGACCCTACGAGCAGTACTTC
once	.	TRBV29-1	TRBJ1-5	CSVGWSGDGSQPQHF	TGCAGCGTTGGCTGGTCGGGCGATGGCAGTCAGCCCCAGCATTTT
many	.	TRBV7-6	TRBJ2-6	CASRGGLSGANVLTF	TGTGCCAGCAGGGGTGGCCTCTCTGGGGCCAACGTCCTGACTTTC
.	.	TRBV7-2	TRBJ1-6	CASSLDGHNSPLHF	TGTGCCAGCAGCCTAGACGGTCATAATTCACCCCTCCACTTT
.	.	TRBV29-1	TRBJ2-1	CSAKGGPRGNGQFF	TGCAGCGCGAAGGGGGGTCCAAGAGGCAATGGGCAGTTCTTC
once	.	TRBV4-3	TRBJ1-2	CASSQERTSGGYTF	TGCGCCAGCAGCCAAGAAAGGACTAGCGGTGGCTACACCTTC
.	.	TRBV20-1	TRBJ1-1	CSATPSGAEAFF	TGCAGTGCTACCCCCTCAGGGGCTGAAGCTTTCTTT